Shown below are 9 T cell receptor beta chains from a single sample sequenced in a study of blood T cells in healthy people across ages. Primed by a sample-barcoded 5' primer and a J-beta primer mix, a second PCR proceeded for roughly 7 to 12 cycles. One entry per CDR3 protein, called by TCRdb with MiXCR from the 5' RACE reads. The sample carries about 1,800,000 distinct CDR3 sequences, roughly 27% recorded once. Sequencing was performed on blood. Receptor source: a woman aged 25-40 years in good health.

The genes are TRBV20-1 and TRBJ1-6; 7 nucleotides line up with TRBD1. CDR1 and CDR2 from the germline V gene are DFQATT and SNEGSKA (reference sequence). V was clipped by 8 bases and J by 11 bases; unmatched bases: 12. This CDR3 region has 13 residues. The DNA for the CDR3 is TGCAGTTACTATCGACAGGGCCGGGCACCCCTCCACTTT. The encoded protein is CSYYRQGRAPLHF.

This clonotype has ten or more counts. One end of the junction is discordant with germline, which a read error may explain. The CDR3 loop is CSIERTTGVQFF. The CDR3 coding sequence is TGCAGCATTGAACGAACGACAGGGGTGCAGTTCTTC. The chain employs TRBV29-1 and TRBJ2-1, with 8 bases matching TRBD1. From germline, CDR1 is SQVTM and CDR2 ANQGSEA. The CDR3 sequence is 12 residues long.

This clonotype was recorded a few times. J is TRBJ2-1 and V is TRBV29-1; 12 positions agree with TRBD2. CDR1 is SQVTM and CDR2 is ANQGSEA in the germline V gene. This CDR3 comprises 16 residues. V lost 0 bases to trimming and J lost 4 bases; unmatched junction nucleotides: 4. DNA of the CDR3: TGCAGCGTTGAAGATTGGACTAGCGGGGCTTACAATGAGCAGTTCTTC. It translates to CSVEDWTSGAYNEQFF.

The CDR3 sequence is CASSYSIGGSGLYEQYF. The CDR3 DNA reads as TGTGCCAGCAGTTACTCGATAGGGGGATCCGGGCTCTACGAGCAGTACTTC. The V gene is TRBV6-6, the J gene TRBJ2-7, with D maybe TRBD1 (6 bases). V lost 0 bases and J lost 3, with 18 bases in between. CDR3 length: 17 residues. Germline lookup yields CDR1 MNHNY and CDR2 SVGAGI (reference sequence).

The chain joins TRBV7-9 to TRBJ2-7; no firm D call. Deletions cut 8 bases from V and 0 bases from J, with 14 bases between. The CDR3 contains 14 residues. The germline gives CDR1 SEHNR, CDR2 FQNEAQ (reference sequence). The CDR3, as DNA: TGTGCCAGCGCGTCGGCAGGCTACTCCTACGAGCAGTACTTC. Its protein product is CASASAGYSYEQYF. Filled out from reference TRBV7-9 and TRBJ2-7, the complete variable domain reads DTGVSQNPRHKITKRGQNVTFRCDPISEHNRLYWYRQTLGQGPEFLTYFQNEAQLEKSRLLSDRFSAERPKGSFSTLEIQRTEQGDSAMYLCASASAGYSYEQYFGPGTRLTVT.

The chain employs TRBV9 and TRBJ2-5; TRBD1 matches 9 bases. The J segment lost 6 bases and the V segment lost 3 bases, leaving 6 bases of the junction unmatched. The CDR3 is 14 residues long. The germline V gene encodes CDR1 SGDLS and CDR2 YYNGEE. The CDR3 loop reads CASSATTGGQTQYF. The DNA of the CDR3 is TGTGCCAGCAGCGCTACGACAGGGGGACAGACCCAGTACTTC.

V and J are TRBV20-1 and TRBJ2-3, with TRBD2 identical over 12 bases. J gave up 4 bases and V 3 bases, and 5 bases lay outside the gene matches. Germline V gene data show CDR1 as DFQATT and CDR2 as SNEGSKA (reference sequence). This CDR3 is built from 15 residues. The CDR3, as DNA: TGCAGTGCTAGGGCTAGCGGGGGGGCCTCAGATACGCAGTATTTT. Its translation: CSARASGGASDTQYF.

The J gene is TRBJ2-1, the V gene TRBV30; 10 bases are a match to TRBD2. Germline CDR1 and CDR2: GTSNPN and SVGIG (reference sequence). CDR3 length: 14 amino acids. V gave up 4 bases and J gave up 4 bases; unmatched junction bases: 4. CDR3 in DNA: TGTGCCTGGACGGGACTAGCGCTATACAATGAGCAGTTCTTC. It codes for CAWTGLALYNEQFF.

On this clonotype itself: A junction boundary mismatches the germline segment, possibly from a read error. This chain links TRBV7-7 with TRBJ2-4; the D is unclear. The J call may be in error: the DNA end matches TRBJ2-7 better. Germline assignment: CDR1 SSHAT and CDR2 FNYEAQ (reference sequence). The CDR3 extends over 13 amino acids. Here the CDR3 reads CANSLASGYEQYF. As DNA, the CDR3 is TGTGCCAACAGCTTAGCATCCGGATACGAGCAGTACTTC.